The 25 T cell receptor beta chains reported below all come from one sample, sequenced in a study of post-analysis software for immune sequencing data. Presence of unique molecular identifiers characterized the TCR beta cDNA libraries. In TCRdb, the PCR reads were re-called with MiXCR into one record per CDR3 protein. The data show about 770,000 distinct CDR3 sequences, just over 45% seen once. Findings of the study overall: Patients had higher frequencies than controls of five TRBV segments, including TRBV5-6, TRBV5-1 and TRBV20-1.

Antigens of these TCRs are unknown. Sequenced sample: blood. The receptor set was obtained from a girl between 5 and 17 years old with multiple sclerosis.

The rearrangement uses TRBV28 and TRBJ2-5; D unresolved. Germline V gives CDR1 MDHEN, CDR2 SYDVKM. V dropped 3 bases and J dropped 3 bases, with 8 bases sitting between them. CDR3 size: 13 residues. CDR3 in DNA: TGTGCCAGCAGTTTCTTCCGAAAAGAGACCCAGTACTTC. Encoded protein: CASSFFRKETQYF.

This clonotype was observed a few times. The rearrangement links TRBV10-3 to TRBJ2-7; D might be TRBD2 (6 bases). This CDR3 is 13 amino acids long. The germline CDR1 and CDR2 sequences are ENHRY and SYGVKD. With 2 bases removed from V and 4 bases from J, the gap between germline ends came to 9 bases. CDR3 sequence: CAISEGGIYEQYF. For the CDR3, the DNA is TGTGCCATCAGTGAGGGGGGGATTTACGAGCAGTACTTC.

The chain has TRBV28 and TRBJ2-4, with D possibly being TRBD1 (6 bases). The CDR3 extends over 18 amino acids. V lost 0 bases and J 13 bases, leaving 28 bases between the germline ends. The germline V gene has CDR1 MDHEN and CDR2 SYDVKM. The CDR3 is CASSLWPLTGSVANEQYF. The CDR3 DNA reads TGTGCCAGCAGTTTATGGCCTCTTACAGGGTCAGTCGCCAATGAGCAGTACTTC. The full variable domain, in which reference TRBV28 and TRBJ2-4 provide the parts outside the CDR3, is DVKVTQSSRYLVKRTGEKVFLECVQDMDHENMFWYRQDPGLGLRLIYFSYDVKMKEKGDIPEGYSVSREKKERFSLILESASTNQTSMYLCASSLWPLTGSVANEQYFGAGTRLSVL.

This sequence joins TRBV7-8 and TRBJ2-7, with TRBD2 identical over 7 bases. CDR1 is SGHVS, CDR2 FQNEAQ, per germline. This CDR3 comprises 16 residues. V lost 4 bases and J lost 0; bases outside the gene matches: 9. CDR3 bases: TGTGCCAGCAGCTCCCCCCTAGCGGACCCCTCCTACGAGCAGTACTTC. It specifies CASSSPLADPSYEQYF.

This clonotype was recorded a few times. The rearrangement joins TRBV7-2 to TRBJ2-5, with 10 bases lining up with TRBD2. The J call is doubtful: the DNA matches TRBJ2-7 better. This CDR3 region has 15 residues. CDR1 SGHTA and CDR2 FQGNSA come from the germline V gene. As DNA, the CDR3 is TGTGCCAGCAGCTTAGAAGCGGGAGGGTTTTACGAGCAGTACTTC. Its translation: CASSLEAGGFYEQYF.

This clonotype was detected only a few times. This chain uses TRBV24-1 with TRBJ1-2, with D maybe TRBD1 (5 bases). CDR3 length equals 14 residues. The V end was cut by 4 bases, the J end by 8 bases, with 16 bases between. The germline gives CDR1 KGHDR, CDR2 SFDVKD. CDR3 sequence (DNA): TGTGCCACCAGTGACCCTGTGAGGGGAGACGGCTACACCTTC. Residues: CATSDPVRGDGYTF.

The chain has TRBV5-1 and TRBJ2-7; TRBD1 matches at 7 bases. The germline CDR1 and CDR2 sequences are SGHRS and YFSETQ. J gave up 1 base and V 5 bases, and 6 bases lay outside the gene matches. The CDR3 spans 14 residues. The CDR3 reads CASRGTAVSYEQYF. For the CDR3, the DNA is TGCGCCAGCAGGGGGACAGCGGTATCCTACGAGCAGTACTTC.

The V gene is TRBV13, the J gene TRBJ2-5; D could derive from TRBD1 or TRBD2 (5 bases each). Germline assignment: CDR1 PRHDT and CDR2 FYEKMQ (reference sequence). The CDR3 loop spans 13 amino acids. V was shortened by 4 bases and J by 4 bases, with 10 bases between the two germline ends. The CDR3 DNA sequence: TGTGCCAGCAGCTCCGGGGACCGAGAGACCCAGTACTTC. Translated: CASSSGDRETQYF.

This clonotype showed up many times. V is TRBV29-1 and J is TRBJ2-1, with 8 bases identical to TRBD2. Germline V lookup: CDR1 SQVTM, CDR2 ANQGSEA. This CDR3 spans 15 amino acids. J gave up 4 bases and V 5 bases, and 10 bases lay outside the gene matches. The CDR3 loop reads CSVPLASGPYNEQFF. The DNA of the CDR3 is TGCAGCGTTCCCCTCGCTAGCGGGCCATACAATGAGCAGTTCTTC.

There are a few counts of this clonotype. The V gene is TRBV6-5, the J gene TRBJ1-1, with D hard to call. The V and J ends lost 4 bases and 1 base respectively, with 7 bases between them. Germline values: CDR1 MNHEY, CDR2 SVGAGI. This CDR3 has 13 residues. The CDR3 DNA is TGTGCCAGCAGTTGGACCCGGAACACTGAAGCTTTCTTT. This encodes CASSWTRNTEAFF.

This clonotype has a handful of counts. The chain employs TRBV7-6 and TRBJ2-7; 10 bases agree with TRBD2. Unmatched junction bases numbered 20, after V lost 5 bases and J lost 1 base. Germline-derived CDR1 and CDR2 are SGHVS and FNYEAQ. CDR3 size: 20 residues. For the CDR3, the DNA is TGTGCCAGCAGCCACCCTAGCGGGAGAGGATCGGGAGGGCCGTCCTACGAGCAGTACTTC. The encoded protein is CASSHPSGRGSGGPSYEQYF.

This clonotype was found a few times. This chain uses TRBV24-1 with TRBJ2-7, with D unresolved. V was clipped by 4 bases and J by 4 bases, with 4 bases between them. This CDR3 region has 11 residues. The germline V gene has CDR1 KGHDR and CDR2 SFDVKD. The CDR3 spells CATSEGYEQYF. For the CDR3, the DNA is TGTGCCACCAGTGAAGGGTACGAGCAGTACTTC.

This sequence joins TRBV14 and TRBJ2-1, with D tentatively TRBD1 or TRBD2 (5 bases each). CDR1 and CDR2 from the germline V gene are SGHDN and FVKESK. The CDR3 loop spans 14 amino acids. The V gene lost 3 bases and the J gene lost 11 bases, with 17 bases spanning the gap. CDR3 coding DNA: TGTGCCAGCAGCCACCAACAGCTCCCGGGACAGCAGTTCTTC. This encodes CASSHQQLPGQQFF.

The V gene is TRBV12-3 or TRBV12-4, the J gene TRBJ2-3; D gene unclear. V gave up 3 bases and J gave up 0 bases, with 7 bases separating them. The CDR3 is 14 residues long. DNA of the CDR3: TGTGCCAGCAGTTTCTCGGACAGCACAGATACGCAGTATTTT. Residues: CASSFSDSTDTQYF.

Of note for this clonotype: A much bigger clone sits one base away, suggesting this may be a read error. The CDR3 here is CASSFLASGGTDTQYF. In DNA, the CDR3 is TGCGCCAGCAGCTTCCTCGCTAGCGGTGGAACAGATACGCAGTATTTT. The chain uses TRBV5-1 and TRBJ2-3, with TRBD2 identical over 7 bases. CDR1 and CDR2 from the germline V gene are SGHRS and YFSETQ. V shed 2 bases and J 3 bases; nucleotides not matched to a gene: 9. The CDR3 has 16 residues.

The chain recombines TRBV28 with TRBJ2-7, with D maybe TRBD1 (6 bases). The tail of the sequence fits TRBJ2-5 better, so the J call may be wrong. This CDR3 is 13 amino acids long. Germline CDR1 is MDHEN and CDR2 is SYDVKM. The CDR3 loop reads CASSLPGVATQYF. The DNA for the CDR3 is TGTGCCAGCAGTTTGCCAGGGGTGGCGACCCAGTACTTC.

The chain couples TRBV29-1 to TRBJ1-2, with D perhaps matching TRBD1 (6 bases). Trimming shortened V by 3 bases and J by 2 bases, and 13 bases separated the two germline ends. Germline V gene sequence: CDR1 SQVTM, CDR2 ANQGSEA. The CDR3 sequence is 14 residues long. The CDR3 protein is CSVDRGRGNYGYTF. The CDR3 DNA reads as TGCAGCGTTGACAGGGGCAGGGGCAACTATGGCTACACCTTC.

CDR3 coding DNA: TGTGCCAGCAGCGTGGACAAGAGCACAGATACGCAGTATTTT. Encoded protein: CASSVDKSTDTQYF. This chain links TRBV9 with TRBJ2-3, with TRBD1 as a possible D gene (5 bases). Germline CDR1 and CDR2: SGDLS and YYNGEE. V was trimmed by 2 bases and J by 0 bases, leaving 7 bases between them. This CDR3 spans 14 amino acids.

Only a few counts were recorded for this clonotype. The V call is TRBV6-4, the J call TRBJ2-7, with D perhaps TRBD1 or TRBD2 (7 bases each). V lost 6 bases and J 5 bases, leaving 14 bases between the germline ends. This CDR3 spans 13 amino acids. Germline V gene data show CDR1 as MRHNA and CDR2 as SNTAGT. CDR3 protein: CASSLRGGHEQYF. CDR3 coding DNA: TGTGCCAGCAGCCTCAGGGGGGGACACGAGCAGTACTTC.

This clonotype was seen a few times. Written as DNA, the CDR3 is TGCGCCAGCAGCTTCGGACGATCCACCGGGGAGCTGTTTTTT. Translated, it gives CASSFGRSTGELFF. The chain employs TRBV4-1 and TRBJ2-2; D gene ambiguous. This CDR3 has 14 amino acids. Germline-derived CDR1 and CDR2 are MGHRA and YSYEKL. V lost 5 bases to trimming and J lost 4 bases, with 11 bases between them.

The sample holds a few counts of this clonotype. The chain employs TRBV29-1 and TRBJ2-7; 7 bases agree with TRBD1. After removal of 4 bases from V and 0 bases from J, the junction contained 6 bases not matched to a gene. The CDR3 consists of 14 residues. The germline V gene encodes CDR1 SQVTM and CDR2 ANQGSEA. The CDR3 loop reads CSVVQGQSSYEQYF. Written as DNA, the CDR3 is TGCAGCGTTGTACAGGGGCAAAGCTCCTACGAGCAGTACTTC.

The gene calls are TRBV12-5 and TRBJ1-5, with a possible D match to TRBD1 (5 bases). The germline V gene has CDR1 LGHNT and CDR2 FRNRAP. CDR3 length: 12 residues. V was cut by 3 bases and J by 7 bases, with 7 bases left in between. Here the CDR3 reads CASGFRDQPQHF. As DNA, the CDR3 is TGTGCTAGTGGTTTCAGGGACCAGCCCCAGCATTTT.

The genes are TRBV12-3 or TRBV12-4 and TRBJ1-1; 7 nucleotides align to TRBD1. Trimming removed 5 bases from V and 6 bases from J; junction bases left unmatched: 3. The CDR3 spans 12 residues. Here the CDR3 reads CASSGTAPEAFF. CDR3 bases: TGTGCCAGCAGTGGGACAGCCCCTGAAGCTTTCTTT.

This clonotype was picked up a small number of times. The gene calls are TRBV6-1 and TRBJ2-7; D is unresolved. With 5 bases removed from V and 0 bases from J, the gap between germline ends came to 11 bases. The CDR3 loop spans 14 amino acids. Germline CDR1 and CDR2: MNHNS and SASEGT. The CDR3, as DNA: TGTGCCAGCAGTTTTGTGGCCGTCTCCTACGAGCAGTACTTC. Its protein product is CASSFVAVSYEQYF.

The rearrangement uses TRBV12-3 or TRBV12-4 and TRBJ2-7, with D perhaps assigned TRBD1 or TRBD2 (5 bases each). The CDR3 has 14 residues. The ends were cut back, 7 bases at V and 4 bases at J, with 17 bases in the middle. The CDR3 region has the DNA TGTGCCAGCAACCGGGGCCAAGGATCATACGAGCAGTACTTC. This codes for CASNRGQGSYEQYF.